Given below is one T cell receptor beta chain in context. Its antigen is still unknown. Exposure to brentuximab vedotin varied, and each patient had relapsed following autologous stem cell transplantation. This sample is drawn from a study of PD-1 blockade in classical Hodgkin lymphoma. Whole-study context: With a 2-week interval, patients received intravenous nivolumab at 3 mg/kg.

Notes on the study in general: In newly diagnosed patients, baseline TCR diversity was reportedly below that of healthy donors. Nothing has yet pinned down what causes the repertoire differences, possibly disease activity or prior therapy. Whoever responded completely had baseline diversity much like that seen in newly diagnosed patients.

Profiled with immunoSEQ multiplex PCR; TCRdb holds only in-frame clones, not every one. The sample yields tens of thousands of clones, approximately 92% seen once. CDR3 size: 15 residues. Trimming pared 4 bases from V and 0 bases from J, leaving 10 bases between. The germline V gene encodes CDR1 MGHRA and CDR2 YSYEKL. The input for sequencing was peripheral blood mononuclear cells (PBMCs), taken at baseline. The TCR comes from a human donor with classical Hodgkin lymphoma. The chain has TRBV4-1 and TRBJ2-1; TRBD2 might be the D (5 bases). CDR3 sequence (DNA): TGCGCCAGCAGCCTCCTGGGGAGCTCCTACAATGAGCAGTTCTTC. It specifies CASSLLGSSYNEQFF.